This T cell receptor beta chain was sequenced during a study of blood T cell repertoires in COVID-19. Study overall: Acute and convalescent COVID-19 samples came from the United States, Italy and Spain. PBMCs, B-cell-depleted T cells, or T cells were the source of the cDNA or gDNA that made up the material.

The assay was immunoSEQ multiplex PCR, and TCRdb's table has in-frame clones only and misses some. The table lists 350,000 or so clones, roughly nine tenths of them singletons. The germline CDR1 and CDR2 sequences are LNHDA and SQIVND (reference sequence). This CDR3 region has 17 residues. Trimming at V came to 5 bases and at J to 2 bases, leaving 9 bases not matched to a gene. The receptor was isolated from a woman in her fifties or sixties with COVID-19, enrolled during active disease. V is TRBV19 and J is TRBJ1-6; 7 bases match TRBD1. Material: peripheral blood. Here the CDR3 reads CASSVTGASAYNSPLHF. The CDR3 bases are TGTGCCAGTAGTGTAACAGGGGCCTCCGCCTATAATTCACCCCTCCACTTT.